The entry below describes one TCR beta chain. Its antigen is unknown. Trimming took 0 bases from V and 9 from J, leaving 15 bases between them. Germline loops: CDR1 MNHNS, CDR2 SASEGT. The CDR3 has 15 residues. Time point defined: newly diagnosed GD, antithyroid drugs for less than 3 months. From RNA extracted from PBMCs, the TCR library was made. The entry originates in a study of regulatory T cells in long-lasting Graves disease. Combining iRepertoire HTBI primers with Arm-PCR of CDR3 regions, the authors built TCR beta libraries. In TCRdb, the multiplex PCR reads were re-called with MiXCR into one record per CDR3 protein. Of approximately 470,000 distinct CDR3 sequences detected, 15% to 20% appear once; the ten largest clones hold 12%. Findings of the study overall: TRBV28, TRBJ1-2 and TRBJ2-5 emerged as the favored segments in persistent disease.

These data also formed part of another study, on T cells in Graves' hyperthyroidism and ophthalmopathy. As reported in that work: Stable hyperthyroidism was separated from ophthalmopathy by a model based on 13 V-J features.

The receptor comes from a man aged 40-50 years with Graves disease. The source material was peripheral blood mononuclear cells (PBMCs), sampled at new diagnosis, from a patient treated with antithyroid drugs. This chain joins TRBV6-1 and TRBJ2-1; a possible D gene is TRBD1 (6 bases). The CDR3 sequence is CASSEAGAVRGEQFF. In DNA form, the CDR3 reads TGTGCCAGCAGTGAAGCGGGGGCGGTTCGAGGTGAGCAGTTCTTC.